This T cell receptor beta chain was profiled in a study of post-analysis software for immune sequencing data. Turning to the study itself: Recorded subtypes: relapsing-remitting, secondary progressive, progressive-relapsing; some patients unannotated.

The CDR3 runs to 14 residues. Germline V gene data show CDR1 as MNHEY and CDR2 as SMNVEV (reference sequence). V dropped 8 bases and J dropped 8; count of bases not matched to a gene: 13. For this clonotype: Its antigen is unidentified.

The library was made from cDNA and included unique molecular identifiers. Yield was 500,000 or so cDNA molecules from roughly 0.93 to 9.6 million T cells. TCRdb used MiXCR to reprocess the PCR reads, holding one entry per CDR3 protein. In the table there are 750,000 to 950,000 distinct CDR3 sequences, about 50% of which are singletons. Study-wide points: F measure clustering grouped samples strongly by preparation batch. In patients, TRBV5-6, TRBV5-1 and TRBV20-1 belonged to five TRBV segments found more frequently than in controls. Compared with controls, patients showed significantly lower normalized Chao1 diversity.

The sample taken for sequencing was blood. V is TRBV27 and J is TRBJ2-3, with 7 bases matching TRBD2. The receptor comes from a girl aged 10-17 years with multiple sclerosis. This CDR3 is CASRRDYRAVTQYF. Written as DNA, the CDR3 is TGTGCCAGCCGGAGGGACTATAGGGCGGTTACGCAGTATTTT.